Shown below are 30 T cell receptor beta chains from a single sample sequenced in a study of blood T cells in healthy people across ages. Together with a sample-barcoded 5' primer, a J-beta primer mix was included in a second PCR lasting about 7 to 12 cycles. A single record per CDR3 protein comes from TCRdb applying MiXCR to the 5' RACE reads. This table holds hundreds of thousands of distinct CDR3 sequences, 45% to 65% found once. Source material: blood. These receptors were collected from a man in his fifties or sixties in good health.

This chain joins TRBV10-3 and TRBJ2-3; 10 positions match TRBD2. Germline CDR1 reads ENHRY; CDR2 reads SYGVKD. The CDR3 totals 14 residues. J lost 1 base, V lost 10 bases, and 5 bases had no gene match. This CDR3 reads CATERGGGTDTQYF. For the CDR3, the DNA is TGTGCCACAGAGCGGGGGGGCGGCACAGATACGCAGTATTTT.

The sample holds a few counts of this clonotype. The chain carries TRBV29-1 and TRBJ2-4; D is possibly TRBD2 (6 bases). This CDR3 region has 12 residues. V dropped 4 bases and J dropped 8 bases, with 12 bases sitting between them. Germline V gene sequence: CDR1 SQVTM, CDR2 ANQGSEA. CDR3 loop: CSVVGGSDIQYF. In nucleotides, the CDR3 is TGCAGCGTTGTGGGAGGTTCGGACATTCAGTACTTC.

The genes are TRBV6-5 and TRBJ1-1; a weak D match, TRBD1 (5 bases). The V gene's germline CDR1 is MNHEY and CDR2 SVGAGI. This CDR3 is built from 12 residues. V was shortened by 6 bases and J by 4 bases, with 9 bases between the two germline ends. CDR3 loop: CASSRGTTEAFF. CDR3 DNA sequence: TGTGCCAGCAGCCGGGGGACCACTGAAGCTTTCTTT.

This clonotype appeared many times. This CDR3 reads CSARDPGSDGYTF. DNA of the CDR3: TGCAGTGCTCGTGACCCAGGGTCGGATGGCTACACCTTC. The gene calls are TRBV20-1 and TRBJ1-2; the D gene is possibly TRBD1 (5 bases). Germline CDR1 reads DFQATT; CDR2 reads SNEGSKA (reference sequence). The CDR3 is 13 amino acids. The V end was cut by 5 bases, the J end by 6 bases, with 16 bases between.

CDR3 bases: TGTGCCAGCAGCCAAACTACAGGGTCCTACGAGCAGTACTTC. Residues: CASSQTTGSYEQYF. The chain is built from TRBV3-1 and TRBJ2-7, with D possibly matching TRBD1 (6 bases). Germline values: CDR1 LGHDT, CDR2 YNNKEL (reference sequence). Trimming shortened V by 2 bases and J by 1 base, and 9 bases separated the two germline ends. This CDR3 region has 14 residues.

The V and J genes are TRBV3-1 and TRBJ2-7, with TRBD1 matching over 9 bases. Germline V CDR1 and CDR2: LGHDT, YNNKEL (reference sequence). V dropped 4 bases and J dropped 7; count of bases not matched to a gene: 11. The CDR3 extends over 15 amino acids. The CDR3 here is CASSPSGQGLWEQYF. The DNA for the CDR3 is TGTGCCAGCAGCCCCTCGGGACAGGGTTTATGGGAGCAGTACTTC.

V gene TRBV20-1 combines with J gene TRBJ2-5; D remains ambiguous. The closer fit of TRBJ2-7 to the DNA end suggests the J call may be wrong. Per germline, CDR1 DFQATT and CDR2 SNEGSKA (reference sequence). The CDR3 loop spans 12 amino acids. CDR3 in amino acids: CSAREQIYEQYF. The CDR3 DNA sequence: TGCAGTGCTAGAGAACAAATCTACGAGCAGTACTTC.

The chain joins TRBV10-3 to TRBJ2-1, with 15 bases identical to TRBD2. The CDR3 spans 17 residues. CDR1 is ENHRY and CDR2 is SYGVKD in the germline V gene. The V gene end was trimmed by 11 bases and the J gene end by 0 bases; junction bases not matched to a gene: 8. CDR3 sequence reads: CAATRTSGGASYNEQFF. The CDR3, as DNA: TGTGCCGCCACCAGGACTAGCGGGGGGGCCTCCTACAATGAGCAGTTCTTC.

This clonotype appeared many times. The rearrangement links TRBV6-2 or TRBV6-3 to TRBJ2-3; D gene unclear. Germline V lookup: CDR1 MNHEY, CDR2 SVGEGT. With 7 bases removed from V and 6 bases from J, the gap between germline ends came to 14 bases. This CDR3 comprises 13 residues. CDR3 in amino acids: CASMGSGIDTQYF. The DNA of the CDR3 is TGTGCCAGCATGGGGTCGGGTATCGATACGCAGTATTTT.

The rearrangement links TRBV7-9 to TRBJ2-1; 11 positions match TRBD2. The CDR3 covers 17 residues. V shed 6 bases and J 2 bases; nucleotides not matched to a gene: 9. Germline-derived CDR1 and CDR2 are SEHNR and FQNEAQ (reference sequence). The CDR3 protein is CASSEEGSGGAYNEQFF. CDR3 nucleotides: TGTGCCAGCAGTGAAGAGGGTAGCGGGGGGGCCTACAATGAGCAGTTCTTC.

The chain recombines TRBV27 with TRBJ2-7, with 10 bases matching TRBD1. Germline V gives CDR1 MNHEY, CDR2 SMNVEV (reference sequence). J lost 4 bases, V lost 0 bases, and 3 bases had no gene match. The CDR3 covers 15 residues. The DNA for the CDR3 is TGTGCCAGCAGTTTATCGCCGGGACAGGGGTACGAGCAGTACTTC. Its translation: CASSLSPGQGYEQYF.

This rearrangement joins TRBV7-2 to TRBJ1-3, with TRBD1 matching over 8 bases. Losses at the gene ends were 4 bases for V and 4 bases for J; bases not matched to a gene: 6. Germline V gene data show CDR1 as SGHTA and CDR2 as FQGNSA. This CDR3 region has 15 residues. The CDR3, as DNA: TGTGCCAGCAGCTCGCCCGGGACAGGCGGAAACACCATATATTTT. Translation gives CASSSPGTGGNTIYF.

The chain links TRBV7-2 to TRBJ1-6; 8 positions match TRBD1. This CDR3 region has 16 residues. The junction had 9 bases not matched to a gene; V was cut back by 4 bases and J by 7 bases. Per germline, CDR1 SGHTA and CDR2 FQGNSA. The CDR3 loop is CASSSSTDRENSPLHF. Written as DNA, the CDR3 is TGTGCCAGCAGCTCCTCTACGGACAGGGAAAATTCACCCCTCCACTTT. Drawing the rest from reference TRBV7-2 and TRBJ1-6, the complete variable domain is GAGVSQSPSNKVTEKGKDVELRCDPISGHTALYWYRQSLGQGLEFLIYFQGNSAPDKSGLPSDRFSAERTGGSVSTLTIQRTQQEDSAVYLCASSSSTDRENSPLHFGNGTRLTVT.

The J gene is TRBJ2-7, the V gene TRBV6-1, with TRBD1 as a possible D gene (5 bases). Germline V lookup: CDR1 MNHNS, CDR2 SASEGT. V gave up 1 base and J gave up 2 bases, with 15 bases separating them. This CDR3 is 16 amino acids long. CDR3 nucleotide sequence: TGTGCCAGCAGTGAAGGCTGGGGCACCCTACCCTACGAGCAGTACTTC. Protein: CASSEGWGTLPYEQYF.

This clonotype appeared a single time. The rearrangement joins TRBV20-1 to TRBJ1-1; no firm D call. The CDR3 runs to 12 residues. CDR1 and CDR2 from the germline V gene are DFQATT and SNEGSKA (reference sequence). V dropped 2 bases and J dropped 4 bases, with 8 bases sitting between them. CDR3 bases: TGCAGTGCTAGACGAGATGGCACTGAAGCTTTCTTT. Translating gives CSARRDGTEAFF.

The J gene is TRBJ2-5, the V gene TRBV4-2, with 9 bases that match TRBD1. The V and J ends lost 4 bases and 1 base, in that order; junction bases with no gene match: 13. The CDR3 contains 18 residues. Per the germline V gene, CDR1 is LGHNA and CDR2 is YNFKEQ. The CDR3 reads CASSLYGPGQGVQETQYF. DNA of the CDR3: TGTGCCAGCAGCCTATATGGTCCGGGACAGGGAGTCCAAGAGACCCAGTACTTC.

The chain has TRBV6-5 and TRBJ2-1; 11 positions agree with TRBD2. The J call may be incorrect, as the DNA end agrees better with TRBJ2-7. This CDR3 is 15 amino acids long. Germline loops: CDR1 MNHEY, CDR2 SVGAGI. The CDR3 loop reads CASSYSTSGSYEQYF. CDR3 DNA: TGTGCCAGCAGTTACTCAACTAGCGGGAGCTACGAGCAGTACTTC.

The V call is TRBV28, the J call TRBJ2-5; D possibly corresponds to TRBD1 (7 bases). Per germline, CDR1 MDHEN and CDR2 SYDVKM. Trimming took 6 bases from V and 11 from J, leaving 22 bases between them. CDR3 length: 14 amino acids. DNA for the CDR3: TGTGCCAGCAGGCCCGCGGGGACAGCCAATGAGCAGTACTTC. Translated, it gives CASRPAGTANEQYF.

The rearrangement joins TRBV9 to TRBJ2-7; D might be TRBD1 (5 bases). Germline V gene data show CDR1 as SGDLS and CDR2 as YYNGEE. Trimming cost V 0 bases and J 10 bases, with 14 bases left between them. The CDR3 sequence is 13 residues long. CDR3 sequence: CASSVAGLGAQYF. The DNA for the CDR3 is TGTGCCAGCAGCGTAGCCGGCCTTGGGGCCCAGTACTTC.

The genes are TRBV7-9 and TRBJ1-1; the match to TRBD1 covers 7 bases. This CDR3 region has 14 residues. V shed 1 base, J shed 10 bases, and the junction held 9 bases outside the gene matches. Germline V gene sequence: CDR1 SEHNR, CDR2 FQNEAQ (reference sequence). The CDR3 sequence is CASSLGGQPSGAFF. CDR3 in DNA: TGTGCCAGCAGCTTAGGGGGACAGCCCAGCGGAGCTTTCTTT.

The V gene is TRBV5-1, the J gene TRBJ1-2; a weak D match, TRBD1 (5 bases). V lost 0 bases to trimming and J lost 6 bases, with 12 bases between them. The CDR3 has 14 residues. Germline V gives CDR1 SGHRS, CDR2 YFSETQ. The CDR3 nucleotides are TGCGCCAGCAGCTTGGGTGCACAGGAAAATGGCTACACCTTC. Protein product: CASSLGAQENGYTF.

The genes are TRBV27 and TRBJ2-6; D is unresolved. Looked up from germline, CDR1 is MNHEY and CDR2 is SMNVEV (reference sequence). The CDR3 totals 15 residues. The V end was cut by 4 bases, the J end by 0 bases, with 7 bases between. The CDR3 bases are TGTGCCAGCAGTTGGGGTCACTCTGGGGCCAACGTCCTGACTTTC. Encoded protein: CASSWGHSGANVLTF. Drawing the rest from reference TRBV27 and TRBJ2-6, the complete variable domain is EAQVTQNPRYLITVTGKKLTVTCSQNMNHEYMSWYRQDPGLGLRQIYYSMNVEVTDKGDVPEGYKVSRKEKRNFPLILESPSPNQTSLYFCASSWGHSGANVLTFGAGSRLTVL.

J is TRBJ1-2 and V is TRBV28, with TRBD1 matching 9 bases. The CDR3 runs to 16 residues. The germline V gene encodes CDR1 MDHEN and CDR2 SYDVKM. J gave up 3 bases and V 5 bases, and 10 bases lay outside the gene matches. The CDR3 DNA follows: TGTGCCAGCAGTCTAACGCGGGACAGGGTCGACTATGGCTACACCTTC. It encodes CASSLTRDRVDYGYTF.

The chain joins TRBV4-2 to TRBJ2-5, with 7 bases fitting TRBD2. The length of the CDR3 is 15 residues. Germline loops: CDR1 LGHNA, CDR2 YNFKEQ. V shed 2 bases and J 5 bases; nucleotides not matched to a gene: 8. The CDR3: CASSQMGGPGETQYF. In nucleotides, the CDR3 is TGTGCCAGCAGCCAAATGGGAGGGCCGGGTGAGACCCAGTACTTC.

The V and J genes are TRBV7-9 and TRBJ2-7, with D maybe TRBD1 (5 bases). V was clipped by 10 bases and J by 0 bases, with 10 bases between them. The CDR3 has 12 amino acids. The germline CDR1 and CDR2 sequences are SEHNR and FQNEAQ (reference sequence). The CDR3 is CAITRDSYEQYF. The DNA for the CDR3 is TGTGCCATTACCAGGGACTCCTACGAGCAGTACTTC.

The chain joins TRBV5-1 to TRBJ1-6; 11 nucleotides agree with TRBD1. The J segment lost 2 bases and the V segment lost 4 bases, leaving 5 bases of the junction unmatched. This CDR3 has 17 amino acids. Per the germline V gene, CDR1 is SGHRS and CDR2 is YFSETQ. The CDR3 DNA reads TGCGCCAGCAGCGGGGGGACAGGGGGAACCTATAATTCACCCCTCCACTTT. Encoded protein: CASSGGTGGTYNSPLHF.

The CDR3 sequence is CAIGTGATDTQYF. The CDR3 DNA sequence: TGTGCCATTGGAACAGGTGCCACAGATACGCAGTATTTT. This chain links TRBV10-3 with TRBJ2-3; possible D gene TRBD1, 5 bases. This CDR3 spans 13 amino acids. Per the germline V gene, CDR1 is ENHRY and CDR2 is SYGVKD. The V end was cut by 9 bases, the J end by 2 bases, with 12 bases between.

About this clonotype: One end of the junction is discordant with germline, which a read error may explain. V is TRBV7-9 and J is TRBJ1-6; D remains unclear. The CDR3 has 12 amino acids. CDR1 and CDR2 from the germline V gene are SEHNR and FQNEAQ (reference sequence). Written as DNA, the CDR3 is TGTGCCAGCGGCTTAGATTTTTCACCCCTCCACTTT. It translates to CASGLDFSPLHF.

The chain is built from TRBV29-1 and TRBJ2-1, with TRBD2 matching 10 bases. Germline trimming cut 7 bases from V and 3 bases from J; bases unmatched to any gene: 9. The CDR3 covers 15 residues. Germline V lookup: CDR1 SQVTM, CDR2 ANQGSEA. CDR3 residues: CSADPSGGFYNEQFF. The CDR3 nucleotides read TGCAGCGCCGACCCTAGCGGGGGCTTCTACAATGAGCAGTTCTTC.

In DNA form, the CDR3 reads TGTGCCAGCACCGGCGGGGCCCGGGCATACAATGAGCAGTACTTC. It specifies CASTGGARAYNEQYF. The chain combines TRBV12-3 or TRBV12-4 with TRBJ2-5; a weak D match, TRBD2 (6 bases). With 7 bases removed from V and 11 bases from J, the gap between germline ends came to 26 bases. The CDR3 is 15 residues long.